The 18 T cell receptor beta chains listed next were all sequenced from one sample in a study of shared clonotypes between healthy human individuals. Assay used: immunoSEQ multiplex PCR; TCRdb lists only in-frame clones, some missing. The sample holds 550,000 to 800,000 clones; around 90% are singletons and the top ten take 30% to 35%. Material for sequencing was memory CD8+ T cells from PBMCs. The subset denotes: CD45RO+ cells pooled with CCR7-negative TemRA cells. These receptors were obtained from a man younger than 35 in good health. Some clones in this sample may be carry-over from other donors' samples.

This clone has a single count. The V gene is TRBV6-4, the J gene TRBJ2-3; 7 nucleotides match TRBD2. CDR1 and CDR2 from the germline V gene are MRHNA and SNTAGT. The ends lost 2 bases at V and 3 bases at J; junction bases unmatched: 5. The CDR3 is 15 amino acids. Here the CDR3 DNA reads TGTGCCAGCAGTGACGGGGAGGGAGCAACAGATACGCAGTATTTT. It is translated as CASSDGEGATDTQYF.

V usage is TRBV23-1 and J usage is TRBJ2-2; 7 positions agree with TRBD1. TRBV23-1 is an open reading frame whose function is uncertain. The CDR3 loop spans 15 amino acids. The trim removed 3 bases at V and 5 bases at J, leaving 6 bases unmatched. DNA for the CDR3: TGCGCCAGCAGTCATGGGCAGGGGGAGACCGGGGAGCTGTTTTTT. Translation gives CASSHGQGETGELFF.

This clone came up a few times. The V gene is TRBV27, the J gene TRBJ2-7, with D possibly TRBD2 on 6 matching bases. V lost 9 bases, J lost 5 bases, and 17 bases lay in between. The CDR3 consists of 13 residues. Looked up from germline, CDR1 is MNHEY and CDR2 is SMNVEV (reference sequence). The CDR3 sequence is CASSGGTVDEQYF. As DNA, the CDR3 is TGTGCCAGTTCCGGGGGAACAGTCGACGAGCAGTACTTC.

The CDR3, as DNA: TGTGCCAGCAGCTTGACTGTATATACCTACGAGCAGTACTTC. Amino acid sequence: CASSLTVYTYEQYF. The chain is built from TRBV11-2 and TRBJ2-7, with unresolved D. V gave up 3 bases and J gave up 2 bases, with 11 bases separating them. The CDR3 loop spans 14 amino acids. Germline V CDR1 and CDR2: SGHAT, FQNNGV.

The V call is TRBV18, the J call TRBJ2-3; 8 bases line up with TRBD1. V shed 5 bases, J shed 4 bases, and the junction held 2 bases outside the gene matches. CDR3 length: 13 residues. Germline CDR1 is KGHSH and CDR2 is LQKENI. The CDR3 region is CASSEDRADTQYF. In nucleotides, the CDR3 is TGTGCCAGCTCAGAGGACAGGGCAGATACGCAGTATTTT.

The chain is built from TRBV7-3 and TRBJ2-2; TRBD2 matches 8 bases. This CDR3 has 22 amino acids. The junction had 23 bases not matched to a gene; V was cut back by 1 base and J by 4 bases. The V gene's germline CDR1 is SGHTA and CDR2 FQGTGA. CDR3 sequence (DNA): TGTGCCAGCAGCTTAATTGGTGGCTCGGTAGGACTAGCCTCTTCGGTCACCGGGGAGCTGTTTTTT. Its translation is CASSLIGGSVGLASSVTGELFF.

This clone was recorded once. The CDR3 DNA reads TGTGCCAGCAGCCCCGGACGGTCCTATCTCTTCGAGCAGTACTTC. Translated: CASSPGRSYLFEQYF. This sequence joins TRBV25-1 and TRBJ2-7; D call uncertain. V shed 6 bases and J shed 6 bases, with 21 bases lying between them. Germline-derived CDR1 and CDR2 are MGHDK and SYGVNS. The CDR3 is 15 residues long.

Only one count was recorded for this clone. The chain recombines TRBV4-1 with TRBJ1-6, with D unclear. Germline values: CDR1 MGHRA, CDR2 YSYEKL. This CDR3 region has 15 residues. The V end was cut by 0 bases, the J end by 9 bases, with 12 bases between. The CDR3 nucleotides read TGCGCCAGCAGCCAAGAAGGGTGGGTAGGTTCACCCCTCCACTTT. Amino acid sequence: CASSQEGWVGSPLHF.

The chain joins TRBV4-2 to TRBJ2-5; 10 positions agree with TRBD2. This CDR3 has 17 residues. Germline V CDR1 and CDR2: LGHNA, YNFKEQ. The J segment lost 4 bases and the V segment lost 0 bases, leaving 8 bases of the junction unmatched. The DNA for the CDR3 is TGTGCCAGCAGCCAAGATAACCCTAGCGGGAGTGTAGAGACCCAGTACTTC. Protein: CASSQDNPSGSVETQYF.

This chain connects TRBV28 to TRBJ2-7; D not resolved. Germline assignment: CDR1 MDHEN and CDR2 SYDVKM. Trimming took off 6 bases at V and 3 bases at J, with 15 bases between the two ends. The length of the CDR3 is 14 residues. CDR3 loop: CASRDLGKGYEQYF. In DNA, the CDR3 is TGTGCCAGCAGAGACTTAGGGAAGGGCTACGAGCAGTACTTC. The full variable domain, completed using reference TRBV28 and TRBJ2-7, is DVKVTQSSRYLVKRTGEKVFLECVQDMDHENMFWYRQDPGLGLRLIYFSYDVKMKEKGDIPEGYSVSREKKERFSLILESASTNQTSMYLCASRDLGKGYEQYFGPGTRLTVT.

The chain combines TRBV19 with TRBJ2-5; perhaps TRBD1 as D (6 bases). Germline values: CDR1 LNHDA, CDR2 SQIVND (reference sequence). The CDR3 is 14 amino acids. V was pared by 6 bases and J by 5 bases, with 16 bases between. This CDR3 is CASRKTSGEETQYF. The CDR3 region has the DNA TGTGCCAGTAGAAAAACATCAGGGGAGGAGACCCAGTACTTC.

The chain carries TRBV28 and TRBJ2-2; 8 bases fit TRBD2. The germline gives CDR1 MDHEN, CDR2 SYDVKM. The junction had 4 bases not matched to a gene; V was cut back by 6 bases and J by 1 base. The CDR3 contains 15 residues. The CDR3: CASRELAENTGELFF. CDR3 nucleotides: TGTGCCAGCAGGGAACTAGCGGAGAACACCGGGGAGCTGTTTTTT.

The rearrangement joins TRBV5-1 to TRBJ2-5; the match to TRBD2 covers 7 bases. Germline V CDR1 and CDR2: SGHRS, YFSETQ. This CDR3 region has 19 residues. The V segment lost 0 bases and the J segment 2 bases; nucleotides outside the gene matches: 16. The CDR3 loop is CASSLVAAAGPRWQETQYF. CDR3 sequence (DNA): TGCGCCAGCAGCTTGGTCGCAGCAGCGGGACCCCGCTGGCAAGAGACCCAGTACTTC.

The chain links TRBV4-3 to TRBJ2-3, with 9 bases fitting TRBD2. Germline V CDR1 and CDR2: LGHNA, YSLEER. The CDR3 consists of 17 residues. The ends lost 1 base at V and 2 bases at J; junction bases unmatched: 7. The CDR3 bases are TGCGCCAGCAGCCAAGGCCTCGGGACTAGCCCCACAGATACGCAGTATTTT. This gives the protein CASSQGLGTSPTDTQYF.

This rearrangement joins TRBV5-1 to TRBJ2-7, with unresolved D. Germline CDR1 and CDR2: SGHRS and YFSETQ. The germline V and J ends were trimmed by 5 bases and 3 bases, with 6 bases remaining between them. The CDR3 runs to 11 residues. The CDR3 sequence is CASRNVYEQYF. CDR3 in DNA: TGCGCCAGCAGAAATGTCTACGAGCAGTACTTC.

CDR3 DNA: TGTGCCAGCCATTTCCGGGCAGGGGGCTATGGCTACACCTTC. Translation gives CASHFRAGGYGYTF. The V gene is TRBV5-4, the J gene TRBJ1-2; 7 bases agree with TRBD1. V trimming: 7 bases; J trimming: 4 bases; junction bases outside the gene matches: 10. The CDR3 totals 14 residues. Germline V gene sequence: CDR1 SGHNT, CDR2 YYREEE (reference sequence). Variable domain in full (rest from reference TRBV5-4 and TRBJ1-2): ETGVTQSPTHLIKTRGQQVTLRCSSQSGHNTVSWYQQALGQGPQFIFQYYREEENGRGNFPPRFSGLQFPNYSSELNVNALELDDSALYLCASHFRAGGYGYTFGSGTRLTVV.

The chain uses TRBV5-4 and TRBJ2-1; D call uncertain. The CDR3 loop spans 15 amino acids. V lost 2 bases to trimming and J lost 7 bases, with 16 bases between them. CDR1 is SGHNT, CDR2 YYREEE, per germline (reference sequence). CDR3 in amino acids: CASSFVLGAANEQFF. The CDR3 DNA sequence: TGTGCCAGCAGCTTTGTTCTAGGCGCGGCAAATGAGCAGTTCTTC.

The chain couples TRBV7-9 to TRBJ2-7; D ambiguous. Trimming took 4 bases from V and 2 from J, leaving 21 bases between them. Germline loops: CDR1 SEHNR, CDR2 FQNEAQ (reference sequence). This CDR3 contains 17 residues. Written as DNA, the CDR3 is TGTGCCAGCAGCTCCACCTCTCCTATCGCGTCCCCCTACGAGCAGTACTTC. Residues: CASSSTSPIASPYEQYF.